These T cell receptor beta chains were read from a single sample in a study of PD-1 blockade in classical Hodgkin lymphoma. Only in-frame clones appear in the TCRdb table, and some are missing; sequencing was by immunoSEQ multiplex PCR. The sample consists of about 45,000 clones, roughly 70% of them appearing once. The sequenced sample was peripheral blood mononuclear cells (PBMCs), obtained before the second cycle of nivolumab. The source is a human donor with classical Hodgkin lymphoma. CDR3s include the opening cysteine and the closing phenylalanine or tryptophan. A D gene is named only where the DNA matches it firmly. Size is stated for part of the rows, as once, few or many counts, or as a class when the clone is expanded.

>TRBJ2-3|NA|TRBV7-2|NA
TGTGCCAGCAGCCTTACAGATACGCAGTATTTT
CASSLTDTQYF
>TRBJ2-7|NA|TRBV4-2|NA
TGTGCCAGCAGCCACCAAGGGGGGATAGTCTCCTACGAGCAGTACTTC
CASSHQGGIVSYEQYF
>TRBJ2-3|NA|TRBV29-1|NA
TGCAGCGCCCTGGACCGTTACACAGATACGCAGTATTTT
CSALDRYTDTQYF
>TRBJ2-3|NA|TRBV6-5|NA
TGTGCCAGCAGTTACTTGGGAACAGATACGCAGTATTTT
CASSYLGTDTQYF
>TRBJ2-3|NA|TRBV19|NA
TGTGCCAGTAGTATAGCCATTGCAGATACGCAGTATTTT
CASSIAIADTQYF
>TRBJ1-5|NA|TRBV27|NA
TGTGCCAGCAGTTTACTCGGGGGCGGTCAGCCCCAGCATTTT
CASSLLGGGQPQHF
>TRBJ1-6|NA|TRBV15|NA
TGTGCCACCAGCAGAGCAGGGATCTGGACACCCCTCCACTTT
CATSRAGIWTPLHF
>TRBJ2-7|TRBD2|TRBV9|NA
TGTGCCAGCAGCGGAGGAACCGGGACTAGCGGAAACTACGAGCAGTACTTC
CASSGGTGTSGNYEQYF
>TRBJ2-2|NA|TRBV7-2|few
TGTGCCAGCAGCTTAATATCCCGGGGGAGGGGGGAGCTGTTTTTT
CASSLISRGRGELFF
>TRBJ2-1|TRBD2|TRBV11-3|NA
TGTGCCAGCAGCTTAGGGATAGCGGGAAACTCCTACAATGAGCAGTTCTTC
CASSLGIAGNSYNEQFF
>TRBJ1-2|NA|TRBV6-1|NA
TGTGCCAGCAGCCCAGGGACCTATGGCTACACCTTC
CASSPGTYGYTF
>TRBJ1-1|NA|TRBV7-9|few
TGTGCCAGCAGAGAGAACACTGAAGCTTTCTTT
CASRENTEAFF
>TRBJ1-1|NA|TRBV6-5|few
TGTGCCAGCAGTTACTCGCCGGCAGGGACCTCAATTGAAGCTTTCTTT
CASSYSPAGTSIEAFF
>TRBJ2-7|TRBD1|TRBV7-9|NA
TGTGCCAGCAGCAGCGTCCGGGACAGGGGCTACGAGCAGTACTTC
CASSSVRDRGYEQYF
>TRBJ2-1|TRBD1|TRBV30|NA
TGTGCCTGGAGAATCCCACAGGGGAATGAGCAGTTCTTC
CAWRIPQGNEQFF
>TRBJ2-7|NA|TRBV28|NA
TGTGCCAGCACCCCCCGCGACAGCCGTTTCCGATACGAGCAGTACTTC
CASTPRDSRFRYEQYF
>TRBJ2-5|TRBD2|TRBV4-1|NA
TGCGCCAGCAGCCAAGGGCGGCTAGCGGGGGTGTACCAAGAGACCCAGTACTTC
CASSQGRLAGVYQETQYF
>TRBJ2-3|NA|TRBV2|once
TGTGCCAGCACAGGGGACACAGATACGCAGTATTTT
CASTGDTDTQYF
>TRBJ2-1|TRBD1|TRBV14|few
TGTGCCAGCAGCAGCTACGGGACAGGGTACAATGAGCAGTTCTTC
CASSSYGTGYNEQFF
>TRBJ2-7|TRBD1|TRBV28|NA
TGTGCCAGCACCGAATCACAGGGGCGCTACGAGCAGTACTTC
CASTESQGRYEQYF
>TRBJ1-1|NA|TRBV30|NA
TGTGCCTGGACAGGGCTGACTGAAGCTTTCTTT
CAWTGLTEAFF
>TRBJ2-3|TRBD2|TRBV10-3|NA
TGTGCCATCAGTGAGCCCAATCCCAGACTAGCGGGGGGGCGTCGCACAGATACGCAGTATTTT
CAISEPNPRLAGGRRTDTQYF
>TRBJ2-1|TRBD1|TRBV28|few
TGTGCCAGCCGGGACAGGGCTATAGGCTCCTACAATGAGCAGTTCTTC
CASRDRAIGSYNEQFF
>TRBJ2-3|TRBD2|TRBV5-1|few
TGCGCCAGCAGCGGACTAGACACCACAGATACGCAGTATTTT
CASSGLDTTDTQYF
>TRBJ1-3|NA|TRBV15|NA
TGTGCCACCAGCAGAGATTATGGAGGGGGAAAGACAAGAGGCTCTGGAAACACCATATATTTT
CATSRDYGGGKTRGSGNTIYF
>TRBJ1-2|TRBD1|TRBV27|NA
TGTGCCAGCAGTGGACAGGGGGCGTATGGCTACACCTTC
CASSGQGAYGYTF
>TRBJ2-5|TRBD2|TRBV9|NA
TGTGCCAGCAGCGTAGGTCTAGCGGGCCCTCGAAAAGAGACCCAGTACTTC
CASSVGLAGPRKETQYF
>TRBJ2-3|NA|TRBV9|NA
TGTGCCAGCAGCGTAGGAGGGGGGCCGGGAGATACGCAGTATTTT
CASSVGGGPGDTQYF
>TRBJ2-1|NA|TRBV7-9|NA
TGTGCCAGCAGCTTAGCTGGAGTGACAAGACTACTATCCTACAATGAGCAGTTCTTC
CASSLAGVTRLLSYNEQFF
>TRBJ1-4|NA|TRBV4-3|NA
TGCGCCAGCAGCCAAGATAGGGGGGTGGATGAAAAACTGTTTTTT
CASSQDRGVDEKLFF
>TRBJ2-7|NA|TRBV5-4|NA
TGTGCCAGCAGCCTTCCTTACAGGGCGGAGCAGTACTTC
CASSLPYRAEQYF
>TRBJ2-3|NA|TRBV6-5|NA
TGTGCCAGCAGTTCCGTTATCACAGATACGCAGTATTTT
CASSSVITDTQYF
>TRBJ2-7|TRBD1|TRBV7-9|NA
TGTGCCAGCAGCTTCGAGGACAGGTCCTACGAGCAGTACTTC
CASSFEDRSYEQYF
>TRBJ2-1|TRBD2|TRBV29-1|NA
TGCAGCGTTGAATTAGGGACTAGCGGGAGGGCCGGAGGAGGTGAGCAGTTCTTC
CSVELGTSGRAGGGEQFF
>TRBJ2-7|NA|TRBV6-5|NA
TGTGCCAGCAGACATAGGGGGGAGGGCAACGAGCAGTACTTC
CASRHRGEGNEQYF
>TRBJ2-1|TRBD2|TRBV19|few
TGTGCCAGTAGTAATCCTAGCGGGAGCTATGAGCAGTTCTTC
CASSNPSGSYEQFF
>TRBJ1-2|NA|TRBV27|NA
TGTGCCAGCAGTTTACCGTCGGGACATGGCTACACCTTC
CASSLPSGHGYTF
>TRBJ1-2|NA|TRBV2|NA
TGTGCCAGCAGTGAAGACCGCTCTAACTATGGCTACACCTTC
CASSEDRSNYGYTF
>TRBJ2-5|TRBD1|TRBV28|NA
TGTGCCAGCAGCTATAACCTATGGGGTAGGGGGCACGAAGAGACCCAGTACTTC
CASSYNLWGRGHEETQYF
>TRBJ2-1|NA|TRBV4-1|NA
TGCGCCAGCAGCCAAGATGACGACAATGAGCAGTTCTTC
CASSQDDDNEQFF
>TRBJ1-5|TRBD1|TRBV7-2|many
TGTGCCAGCAGCGCCGGGACAGGGCTTTATCAGCCCCAGCATTTT
CASSAGTGLYQPQHF
>TRBJ2-1|TRBD2|TRBV19|few
TGTGCCAGTAAAGAGGGAGGGAGGTATAATGAGCAGTTCTTC
CASKEGGRYNEQFF
>TRBJ2-1|TRBD1|TRBV6-5|once
TGTGCCAGCTACAGGGGTATCTCCTACAATGAGCAGTTCTTC
CASYRGISYNEQFF
>TRBJ1-5|TRBD1|TRBV7-9|NA
TGTGCCAGCGGCGGGACAGGGCTTAGCAATCAGCCCCAGCATTTT
CASGGTGLSNQPQHF
>TRBJ1-5|TRBD1|TRBV15|NA
TGTGCCACCAGCAGAGGACAGGGGCTGGGACAGCCCCAGCATTTT
CATSRGQGLGQPQHF
>TRBJ2-7|NA|TRBV9|NA
TGTGCCAGCAGCGTCAGTGACATTCAACCCTACGAGCAGTACTTC
CASSVSDIQPYEQYF
>TRBJ2-2|NA|TRBV7-3|NA
TGTGCCAGCAGCGACCCCACCGGGGAGCTGTTTTTT
CASSDPTGELFF
>TRBJ1-5|NA|TRBV6-6|NA
TGTGCCAGCAATGGGCAGACCCAGGGCAATCAGCCCCAGCATTTT
CASNGQTQGNQPQHF
>TRBJ2-7|NA|TRBV18|NA
TGTGCCAGCTCACCTGGTCCAGTGGTTTTCTACGAGCAGTACTTC
CASSPGPVVFYEQYF
>TRBJ1-2|NA|TRBV2|NA
TGTGCCAGCACCGGGGACATCTATGGCTACACCTTC
CASTGDIYGYTF
>TRBJ1-5|TRBD1|TRBV19|NA
TGTGCCAGTAGCCCGGGTGTGGCAGGGGGTAGCAATCAGCCCCAGCATTTT
CASSPGVAGGSNQPQHF
>TRBJ2-7|NA|TRBV29-1|NA
TGCAGCGTTGAGGAGGAGGGCGCCCTAAGGAACGAGCAGTACTTC
CSVEEEGALRNEQYF
>TRBJ2-4|NA|TRBV6-6|few
TGTGCCAGCATTGAAAAGGATATCCAGAACATTCAGTACTTC
CASIEKDIQNIQYF
>TRBJ2-7|NA|TRBV5-5|NA
TGTGCCAGCAGCTTGGGCAGGGAAGGCGAGCAGTACTTC
CASSLGREGEQYF
>TRBJ2-6|NA|TRBV21-1|few
TGTGCCAGCAGCAAGGGGACAGGGGCTTTCTCTGGGGCCAACGTCCTGACTTTC
CASSKGTGAFSGANVLTF
>TRBJ1-2|TRBD1|TRBV29-1|NA
TGCAGCGTTGATCGGGGACAGGGGTTTCCCTATGGCTACACCTTC
CSVDRGQGFPYGYTF
>TRBJ1-2|NA|TRBV5-4|NA
TGTGCCAGCAGCCGCGGGGGGGCAGACTATGGCTACACCTTC
CASSRGGADYGYTF